One and the same sample provided the 32 T cell receptor beta chains below, sequenced in a study of blood T cell repertoires in COVID-19. Generated by immunoSEQ multiplex PCR, the TCRdb table keeps only in-frame clones and is missing some. The table has some 270,000 clones, about 82% seen once. Sequenced input: PBMCs or T cells enriched from blood (not recorded which). The receptor source for this set is a woman between 50 and 59 years old with acute COVID-19.

The chain is built from TRBV5-1 and TRBJ1-4; D is uncertain. Trimming stripped 0 bases from V and 5 bases from J, with 14 bases between. There are 16 residues in the CDR3. Germline values: CDR1 SGHRS, CDR2 YFSETQ. In DNA form, the CDR3 reads TGCGCCAGCAGCTTGGGGTTGAGCGAGCGCAATGAAAAACTGTTTTTT. It codes for CASSLGLSERNEKLFF.

The V gene is TRBV10-3, the J gene TRBJ1-1, with D perhaps matching TRBD1 (5 bases). With 5 bases removed from V and 4 bases from J, the gap between germline ends came to 11 bases. The CDR3 contains 13 residues. In germline, CDR1 is ENHRY, CDR2 SYGVKD. The CDR3 loop reads CAISSREATEAFF. The DNA of the CDR3 is TGTGCCATCAGTAGCAGGGAGGCCACTGAAGCTTTCTTT.

DNA of the CDR3: TGTGCCAGCAGCCTGCAGGGACAGGGAATCGGGGAGCTGTTTTTT. The encoded protein is CASSLQGQGIGELFF. The chain uses TRBV7-2 and TRBJ2-2; 9 bases fit TRBD1. Germline lookup yields CDR1 SGHTA and CDR2 FQGNSA. The V segment lost 5 bases and the J segment 7 bases; nucleotides outside the gene matches: 8. The CDR3 extends over 15 amino acids.

CDR3 DNA sequence: TGTGCCAGCAGTAACATAAACTATGGCTACACCTTC. Translating it yields CASSNINYGYTF. The gene calls are TRBV12-3 or TRBV12-4 and TRBJ1-2; D is uncertain. Trimming shortened V by 5 bases and J by 2 bases, and 6 bases separated the two germline ends. CDR3 length: 12 amino acids.

The J gene is TRBJ1-1, the V gene TRBV19, with no clear D. Germline V gene data show CDR1 as LNHDA and CDR2 as SQIVND (reference sequence). Trimming took off 0 bases at V and 1 base at J, with 6 bases between the two ends. The CDR3 spans 14 residues. The CDR3 DNA follows: TGTGCCAGTAGTATAGATTACTGGAACACTGAAGCTTTCTTT. It translates to CASSIDYWNTEAFF.

The chain joins TRBV27 to TRBJ1-2; TRBD1 matches 9 bases. This CDR3 region has 16 residues. The V and J ends lost 5 bases and 4 bases, in that order; junction bases with no gene match: 11. Germline V CDR1 and CDR2: MNHEY, SMNVEV (reference sequence). CDR3 sequence: CASSGGFGTGTYGYTF. CDR3 in DNA: TGTGCCAGCAGTGGCGGCTTCGGGACAGGGACCTATGGCTACACCTTC.

This chain joins TRBV7-8 and TRBJ1-5; D uncertain. Trimming left V 3 bases short and J 2 bases short, with 26 bases between. The CDR3 covers 20 residues. From germline, CDR1 is SGHVS and CDR2 FQNEAQ. Here the CDR3 DNA reads TGTGCCAGCAGCTTTTGGGTTAGAGGGAGCCACGCCATTGGCAATCAGCCCCAGCATTTT. This sequence encodes CASSFWVRGSHAIGNQPQHF.

The V gene is TRBV27, the J gene TRBJ1-5; 7 bases are a match to TRBD1. Germline V gene sequence: CDR1 MNHEY, CDR2 SMNVEV (reference sequence). CDR3 length: 12 residues. Trimming at V came to 10 bases and at J to 0 bases, leaving 0 bases not matched to a gene. The CDR3 loop is CATGGSNQPQHF. CDR3 bases: TGTGCCACAGGGGGTAGCAATCAGCCCCAGCATTTT.

The genes are TRBV30 and TRBJ1-2; 9 nucleotides match TRBD1. The CDR3 runs 13 residues. The J segment lost 8 bases and the V segment lost 2 bases, leaving 6 bases of the junction unmatched. From germline, CDR1 is GTSNPN and CDR2 SVGIG (reference sequence). CDR3 residues: CAWSQQGARGYTF. The CDR3 coding sequence is TGTGCCTGGAGTCAACAGGGGGCGCGGGGCTACACCTTC.

The CDR3 reads CASSFGPSGGTDTQYF. CDR3 coding DNA: TGTGCCAGCTCCTTTGGGCCTAGCGGTGGCACAGATACGCAGTATTTT. This chain joins TRBV5-6 and TRBJ2-3; 7 bases align to TRBD2. Looked up from germline, CDR1 is SGHDT and CDR2 is YYEEEE. The junction had 12 bases not matched to a gene; V was cut back by 7 bases and J by 1 base. This CDR3 contains 16 residues.

The chain uses TRBV5-1 and TRBJ1-3; possibly TRBD1 for D (6 bases). CDR3 length: 15 residues. CDR1 SGHRS and CDR2 YFSETQ come from the germline V gene. Trimming removed 3 bases from V and 0 bases from J, with 10 bases in between. The CDR3 DNA reads as TGCGCCAGCAGCTCGACAGGCAACTCTGGAAACACCATATATTTT. It encodes CASSSTGNSGNTIYF.

The chain employs TRBV30 and TRBJ1-3; D not resolved. Trimming cost V 7 bases and J 0 bases, with 13 bases left between them. The CDR3 sequence is 14 residues long. Germline V gene lookup returns CDR1 GTSNPN and CDR2 SVGIG (reference sequence). The CDR3 spells CASLTENSGNTIYF. The CDR3 nucleotides read TGTGCCTCCTTGACTGAGAACTCTGGAAACACCATATATTTT.

The V call is TRBV7-8, the J call TRBJ1-3, with D possibly being TRBD1 (5 bases). The CDR3 is 13 amino acids. Trimming left V 4 bases short and J 2 bases short, with 6 bases between. Germline-derived CDR1 and CDR2 are SGHVS and FQNEAQ. The CDR3, as DNA: TGTGCCAGCAGCTCAGGGCCTGGAAACACCATATATTTT. Protein: CASSSGPGNTIYF. Together with reference TRBV7-8 and TRBJ1-3, the CDR3 gives the full variable domain: GAGVSQSPRYKVAKRGQDVALRCDPISGHVSLFWYQQALGQGPEFLTYFQNEAQLDKSGLPSDRFFAERPEGSVSTLKIQRTQQEDSAVYLCASSSGPGNTIYFGEGSWLTVV.

This clone was detected only once. J is TRBJ1-2 and V is TRBV18; 8 nucleotides line up with TRBD1. The germline gives CDR1 KGHSH, CDR2 LQKENI. The CDR3 is made up of 15 amino acids. V lost 4 bases, J lost 3 bases, and 7 bases stayed unmatched. The CDR3 protein is CASSLYDRGDYGYTF. CDR3 DNA sequence: TGTGCCAGCTCACTCTACGACAGGGGCGACTATGGCTACACCTTC.

The chain is built from TRBV4-3 and TRBJ2-1, with D maybe TRBD1 (6 bases). Germline V CDR1 and CDR2: LGHNA, YSLEER. V dropped 2 bases and J dropped 7 bases, with 9 bases sitting between them. The CDR3 has 13 amino acids. This CDR3 is CASSQYRVNEQFF. In DNA form, the CDR3 reads TGCGCCAGCAGCCAATACAGGGTAAATGAGCAGTTCTTC.

This clone appeared a few times. The chain carries TRBV2 and TRBJ1-5, with 7 bases aligning to TRBD1. After removal of 4 bases from V and 3 bases from J, the junction contained 12 bases not matched to a gene. In germline, CDR1 is SNHLY, CDR2 FYNNEI. This CDR3 is built from 17 residues. CDR3 residues: CASSASQDRADNQPQHF. In DNA form, the CDR3 reads TGTGCCAGCAGTGCATCACAAGACAGGGCGGACAATCAGCCCCAGCATTTT. Looking up the rest from reference TRBV2 and TRBJ1-5 gives the full variable domain: EPEVTQTPSHQVTQMGQEVILRCVPISNHLYFYWYRQILGQKVEFLVSFYNNEISEKSEIFDDQFSVERPDGSNFTLKIRSTKLEDSAMYFCASSASQDRADNQPQHFGDGTRLSIL.

The chain has TRBV30 and TRBJ1-1; D unresolved. This CDR3 has 13 amino acids. CDR1 and CDR2 from the germline V gene are GTSNPN and SVGIG (reference sequence). Trimming pared 0 bases from V and 4 bases from J, leaving 9 bases between. CDR3 DNA sequence: TGTGCCTGGAGTGTCAAGTTCGGCACTGAAGCTTTCTTT. Residues: CAWSVKFGTEAFF. The variable domain in full, with the rest retrieved from reference TRBV30 and TRBJ1-1, is SQTIHQWPATLVQPVGSPLSLECTVEGTSNPNLYWYRQAAGRGLQLLFYSVGIGQISSEVPQNLSASRPQDRQFILSSKKLLLSDSGFYLCAWSVKFGTEAFFGQGTRLTVV.

The chain has TRBV7-2 and TRBJ1-5; possibly TRBD1 for D (5 bases). Deletions cut 1 base from V and 7 bases from J, with 11 bases between. Germline loops: CDR1 SGHTA, CDR2 FQGNSA. The CDR3 runs 14 residues. The CDR3 sequence: CASSLGGTGQPQHF. The CDR3, as DNA: TGTGCCAGCAGCTTAGGCGGGACGGGGCAGCCCCAGCATTTT.

The chain recombines TRBV7-2 with TRBJ1-1, with 9 bases fitting TRBD1. Germline trimming cut 1 base from V and 4 bases from J; bases unmatched to any gene: 4. The CDR3 consists of 15 residues. CDR1 is SGHTA and CDR2 is FQGNSA in the germline V gene. CDR3 nucleotide sequence: TGTGCCAGCAGCTTAGGACAACAGGGGGCCACTGAAGCTTTCTTT. Protein product: CASSLGQQGATEAFF. The full variable domain, its missing parts supplied by reference TRBV7-2 and TRBJ1-1, is GAGVSQSPSNKVTEKGKDVELRCDPISGHTALYWYRQSLGQGLEFLIYFQGNSAPDKSGLPSDRFSAERTGGSVSTLTIQRTQQEDSAVYLCASSLGQQGATEAFFGQGTRLTVV.

The genes are TRBV29-1 and TRBJ2-7; a weak D match, TRBD1 (6 bases). V lost 7 bases to trimming and J lost 2 bases, with 9 bases between them. The length of the CDR3 is 11 residues. Germline CDR1 and CDR2: SQVTM and ANQGSEA. In DNA form, the CDR3 reads TGCAGCGCACAGGGTGCCTACGAGCAGTACTTC. It specifies CSAQGAYEQYF.

V and J are TRBV3-1 (or the pseudogene TRBV3-2) and TRBJ1-2; 9 bases fit TRBD1. The CDR3 is made up of 15 amino acids. J gave up 1 base and V 5 bases, and 5 bases lay outside the gene matches. The germline CDR1 and CDR2 sequences are LGHDT and YNNKEL (reference sequence). This CDR3 is CASSGPGQGNYGYTF. The CDR3 nucleotides read TGTGCCAGCAGCGGTCCGGGACAGGGTAACTATGGCTACACCTTC.

The chain recombines TRBV28 with TRBJ1-2; D gene unclear. This CDR3 region has 14 residues. Germline assignment: CDR1 MDHEN and CDR2 SYDVKM. Between the trimmed V and J ends, which lost 2 bases and 4 bases, there was a span of 11 bases. The CDR3: CASSLVRRSYGYTF. The CDR3 DNA is TGTGCCAGCAGTTTAGTCAGAAGATCCTATGGCTACACCTTC.

The chain is built from TRBV30 and TRBJ1-6; 7 bases map to TRBD1. This CDR3 is 15 amino acids long. V shed 3 bases and J 10 bases; nucleotides not matched to a gene: 12. CDR1 GTSNPN and CDR2 SVGIG come from the germline V gene (reference sequence). As DNA, the CDR3 is TGTGCCTGGAGAACACCGACAGGGCCAGGATCACCCCTCCACTTT. This translates into CAWRTPTGPGSPLHF.

V is TRBV6-1 and J is TRBJ1-2, with a possible D match to TRBD1 (5 bases). There are 14 residues in the CDR3. Trimming left V 2 bases short and J 8 bases short, with 15 bases between. Germline lookup yields CDR1 MNHNS and CDR2 SASEGT. The CDR3 loop is CASSESGGGTGYTF. CDR3 in DNA: TGTGCCAGCAGTGAATCTGGGGGGGGAACAGGCTACACCTTC.

The rearrangement joins TRBV6-1 to TRBJ1-1; D gene uncertain. The germline CDR1 and CDR2 sequences are MNHNS and SASEGT. With 0 bases removed from V and 5 bases from J, the gap between germline ends came to 16 bases. The CDR3 contains 16 residues. CDR3 in DNA: TGTGCCAGCAGTGAAGCGCGATTTCGGGAGGTGACTGAAGCTTTCTTT. Translation gives CASSEARFREVTEAFF.

This chain links TRBV18 with TRBJ1-6, with 7 bases lining up with TRBD1. The V gene's germline CDR1 is KGHSH and CDR2 LQKENI. The CDR3 extends over 14 amino acids. Trimming cost V 5 bases and J 7 bases; bases outside gene matches: 5. The chain's CDR3 is CASSAGTANSPLHF. The CDR3 DNA reads TGTGCCAGCTCAGCCGGGACAGCCAATTCACCCCTCCACTTT.

The CDR3 sequence: CAWRSPAAAWGYTF. The CDR3 DNA is TGTGCCTGGAGATCCCCTGCGGCGGCGTGGGGCTACACCTTC. The chain uses TRBV30 and TRBJ1-2; D gene uncertain. Germline CDR1 is GTSNPN and CDR2 is SVGIG (reference sequence). Trimming pared 3 bases from V and 8 bases from J, leaving 19 bases between. The CDR3 sequence is 14 residues long.

The chain recombines TRBV6-5 with TRBJ1-6; D might be TRBD1 (5 bases). Germline CDR1 is MNHEY and CDR2 is SVGAGI. The CDR3 is 13 amino acids. V was trimmed by 0 bases and J by 14 bases, leaving 11 bases between them. The CDR3 bases are TGTGCCAGCAGTTACTCGACAGTTGCGTCCCTCCACTTT. Amino acids: CASSYSTVASLHF.

This sequence joins TRBV29-1 and TRBJ1-1; 9 bases agree with TRBD1. CDR1 is SQVTM, CDR2 ANQGSEA, per germline. CDR3 length: 14 residues. Germline trimming cut 4 bases from V and 7 bases from J; bases unmatched to any gene: 10. This chain's CDR3 is CSVARRDRAIEAFF. The CDR3 DNA follows: TGCAGCGTTGCCCGCCGGGACAGGGCAATTGAAGCTTTCTTT.

The chain couples TRBV27 to TRBJ1-1, with 10 bases that match TRBD1. V lost 5 bases, J lost 0 bases, and 6 bases stayed unmatched. Germline CDR1 reads MNHEY; CDR2 reads SMNVEV (reference sequence). CDR3 size: 16 residues. CDR3 DNA: TGTGCCAGCAGTCAGGGACAGGGGTTCCTGAACACTGAAGCTTTCTTT. Protein: CASSQGQGFLNTEAFF.

Note on this clone: One end of the junction does not line up with germline, which may come from a read error. This chain uses TRBV7-7 with TRBJ2-1; no firm D call. CDR1 and CDR2 (germline): SSHAT, FNYEAQ (reference sequence). This CDR3 has 13 residues. CDR3 sequence: CASSLAAAHEQFF. CDR3 nucleotide sequence: TGTGCTAGCAGCTTGGCGGCCGCACATGAGCAGTTCTTC.

The table lists this clone with a few counts. The chain carries TRBV5-1 and TRBJ2-7; maybe TRBD2 (6 bases). Trimming shortened V by 0 bases and J by 7 bases, and 14 bases separated the two germline ends. The CDR3 totals 14 residues. The germline V gene has CDR1 SGHRS and CDR2 YFSETQ. The CDR3 coding sequence is TGCGCCAGCAGCTTGGCCGTAGGGGCGGGGGAGCAGTACTTC. It encodes CASSLAVGAGEQYF. Drawing the rest from reference TRBV5-1 and TRBJ2-7, the complete variable domain is KAGVTQTPRYLIKTRGQQVTLSCSPISGHRSVSWYQQTPGQGLQFLFEYFSETQRNKGNFPGRFSGRQFSNSRSEMNVSTLELGDSALYLCASSLAVGAGEQYFGPGTRLTVT.